The entry that follows covers one T cell receptor (beta chain) sequence. What it binds is unknown. CD4+ T cells that had been cultured provided DNA sequenced with the Oncomine TCR Beta short-read assay. In TCRdb, the PCR reads were re-called with MiXCR into one record per CDR3 protein. The data contain 6,500 to 7,500 distinct CDR3 sequences, 33% of them seen just once; the ten biggest clones take up roughly 28%. The V end lost 5 bases, the J end lost 8 bases, and 16 bases lay between the germline ends. Germline V gene lookup returns CDR1 SGHTA and CDR2 FQGNSA. This CDR3 has 14 residues. The data stem from a study of vaccination and CD4 T cells after COVID-19. Documented treatment: approximately nine-day PBMC culture with coronavirus spike peptide pools or control peptides (ViraFEST assay). Samples of CD4+ T cells were obtained from the unexposed donor before the COVID-19 pandemic (2011-2018).

The clonotype comes from a human donor in good health. This chain links TRBV7-2 with TRBJ2-1, with a tentative D call TRBD1 (6 bases). Sequences were obtained from CD4+ T cells from blood, cultured in vitro. The CDR3: CASSPVWGRDEQFF. Here the CDR3 DNA reads TGTGCCAGCAGCCCCGTGTGGGGGCGGGATGAGCAGTTCTTC. The full variable domain, rest sourced from reference TRBV7-2 and TRBJ2-1, is GAGVSQSPSNKVTEKGKDVELRCDPISGHTALYWYRQSLGQGLEFLIYFQGNSAPDKSGLPSDRFSAERTGGSVSTLTIQRTQQEDSAVYLCASSPVWGRDEQFFGPGTRLTVL.